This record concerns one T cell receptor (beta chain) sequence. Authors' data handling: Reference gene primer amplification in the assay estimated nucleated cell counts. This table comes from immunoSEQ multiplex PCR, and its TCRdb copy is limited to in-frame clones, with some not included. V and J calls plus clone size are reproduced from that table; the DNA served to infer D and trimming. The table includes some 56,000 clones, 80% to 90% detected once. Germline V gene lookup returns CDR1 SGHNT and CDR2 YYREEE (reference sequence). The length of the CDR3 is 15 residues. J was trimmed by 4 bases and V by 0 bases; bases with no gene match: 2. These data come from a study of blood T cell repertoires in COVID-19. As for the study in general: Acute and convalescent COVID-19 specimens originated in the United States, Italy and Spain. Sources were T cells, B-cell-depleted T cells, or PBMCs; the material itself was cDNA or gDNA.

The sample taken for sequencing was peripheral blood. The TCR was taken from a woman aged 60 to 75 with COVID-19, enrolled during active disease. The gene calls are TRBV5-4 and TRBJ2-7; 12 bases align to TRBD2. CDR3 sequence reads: CASSLELAGGYEQYF. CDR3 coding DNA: TGTGCCAGCAGCTTGGAACTAGCGGGAGGTTACGAGCAGTACTTC.